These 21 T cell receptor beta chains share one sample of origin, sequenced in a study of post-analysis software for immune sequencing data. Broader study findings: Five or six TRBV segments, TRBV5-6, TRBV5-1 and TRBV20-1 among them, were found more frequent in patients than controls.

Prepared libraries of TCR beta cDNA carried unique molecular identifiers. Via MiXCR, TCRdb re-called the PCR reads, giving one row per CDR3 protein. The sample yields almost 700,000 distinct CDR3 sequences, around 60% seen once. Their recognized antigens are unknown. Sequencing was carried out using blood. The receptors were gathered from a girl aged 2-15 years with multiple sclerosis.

Written as DNA, the CDR3 is TGTGCCAGCAGCTTAGTGGGACAGGGGAATCCACCCCTCCACTTT. Protein: CASSLVGQGNPPLHF. The rearrangement links TRBV13 to TRBJ1-6, with 10 bases identical to TRBD1. The CDR3 has 15 amino acids. V shed 1 base and J 11 bases; nucleotides not matched to a gene: 5. Germline assignment: CDR1 PRHDT and CDR2 FYEKMQ (reference sequence).

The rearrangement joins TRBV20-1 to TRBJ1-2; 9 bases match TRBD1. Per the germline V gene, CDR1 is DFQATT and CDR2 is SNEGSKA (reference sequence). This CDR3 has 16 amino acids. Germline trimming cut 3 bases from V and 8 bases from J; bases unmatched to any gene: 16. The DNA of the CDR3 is TGCAGTGCTAGTCTGATCTCGACGGGGACAGGGTACGGCTACACCTTC. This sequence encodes CSASLISTGTGYGYTF.

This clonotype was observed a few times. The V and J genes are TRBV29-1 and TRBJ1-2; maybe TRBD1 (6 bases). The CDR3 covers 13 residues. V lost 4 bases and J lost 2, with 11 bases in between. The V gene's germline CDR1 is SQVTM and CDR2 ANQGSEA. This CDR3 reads CSVGGGHNYGYTF. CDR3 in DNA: TGCAGCGTTGGAGGGGGGCACAACTATGGCTACACCTTC.

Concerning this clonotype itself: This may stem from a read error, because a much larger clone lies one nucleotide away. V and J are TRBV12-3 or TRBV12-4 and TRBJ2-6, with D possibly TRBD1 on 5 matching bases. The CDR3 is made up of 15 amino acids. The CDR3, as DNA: TGTGCCAGCAGTAAACAGGTCTCTGGGGCCAGCGTCCTGACTTTC. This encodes CASSKQVSGASVLTF.

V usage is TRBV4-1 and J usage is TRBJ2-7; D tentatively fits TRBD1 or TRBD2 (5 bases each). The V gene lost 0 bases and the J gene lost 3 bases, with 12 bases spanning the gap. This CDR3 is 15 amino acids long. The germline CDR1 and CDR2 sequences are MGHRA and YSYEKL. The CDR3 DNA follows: TGCGCCAGCAGCCAAGAGCCAGGGACCTACTACGAGCAGTACTTC. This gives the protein CASSQEPGTYYEQYF.

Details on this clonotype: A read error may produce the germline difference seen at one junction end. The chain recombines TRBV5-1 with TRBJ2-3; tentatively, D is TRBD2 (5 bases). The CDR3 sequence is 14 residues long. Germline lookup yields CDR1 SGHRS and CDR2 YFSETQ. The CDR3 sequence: CASMRTASTETQYF. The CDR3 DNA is TGCGCCAGCATGCGTACAGCTAGCACAGAAACGCAGTATTTT.

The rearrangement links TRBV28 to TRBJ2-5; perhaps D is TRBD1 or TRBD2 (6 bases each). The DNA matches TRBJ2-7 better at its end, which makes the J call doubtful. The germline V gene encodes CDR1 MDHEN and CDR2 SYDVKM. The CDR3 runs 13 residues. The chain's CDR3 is CASSLLQGGEQYF. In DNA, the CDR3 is TGTGCCAGCAGTTTATTACAGGGAGGCGAGCAGTACTTC.

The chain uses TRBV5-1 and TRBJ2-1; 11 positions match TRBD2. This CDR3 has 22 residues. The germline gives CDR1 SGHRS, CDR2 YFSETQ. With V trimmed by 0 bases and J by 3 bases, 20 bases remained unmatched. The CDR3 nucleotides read TGCGCCAGCAGCTTGGAGCGACAGGGCATGTTCAGACTAGCGGGGCACTACAATGAGCAGTTCTTC. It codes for CASSLERQGMFRLAGHYNEQFF. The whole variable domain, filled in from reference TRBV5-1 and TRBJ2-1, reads KAGVTQTPRYLIKTRGQQVTLSCSPISGHRSVSWYQQTPGQGLQFLFEYFSETQRNKGNFPGRFSGRQFSNSRSEMNVSTLELGDSALYLCASSLERQGMFRLAGHYNEQFFGPGTRLTVL.

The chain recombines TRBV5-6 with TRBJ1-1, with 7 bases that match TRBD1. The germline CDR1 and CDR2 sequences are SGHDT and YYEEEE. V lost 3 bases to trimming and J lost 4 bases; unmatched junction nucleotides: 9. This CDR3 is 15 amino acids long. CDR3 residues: CASSSPATGTTEAFF. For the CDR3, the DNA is TGTGCCAGCAGCTCACCCGCGACAGGGACCACTGAAGCTTTCTTT.

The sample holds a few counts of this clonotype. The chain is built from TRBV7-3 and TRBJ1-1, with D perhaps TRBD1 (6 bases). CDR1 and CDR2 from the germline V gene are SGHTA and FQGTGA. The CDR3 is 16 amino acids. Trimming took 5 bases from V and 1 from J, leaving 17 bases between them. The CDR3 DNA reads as TGTGCCAGCAGCCCCTGGCCCGGACAGCCGAACACTGAAGCTTTCTTT. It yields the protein CASSPWPGQPNTEAFF.

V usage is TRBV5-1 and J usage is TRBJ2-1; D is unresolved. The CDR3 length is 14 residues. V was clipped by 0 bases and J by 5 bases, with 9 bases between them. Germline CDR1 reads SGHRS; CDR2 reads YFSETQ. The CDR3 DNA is TGCGCCAGCAGCTTGGCCGACCCGGACAATGAGCAGTTCTTC. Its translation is CASSLADPDNEQFF.

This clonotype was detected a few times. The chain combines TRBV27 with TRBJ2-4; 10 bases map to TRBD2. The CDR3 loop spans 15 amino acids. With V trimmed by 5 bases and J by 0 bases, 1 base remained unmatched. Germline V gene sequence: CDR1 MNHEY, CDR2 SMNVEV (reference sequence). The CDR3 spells CASSTSGVAKNIQYF. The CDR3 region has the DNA TGTGCCAGCAGTACTAGCGGGGTAGCCAAAAACATTCAGTACTTC.

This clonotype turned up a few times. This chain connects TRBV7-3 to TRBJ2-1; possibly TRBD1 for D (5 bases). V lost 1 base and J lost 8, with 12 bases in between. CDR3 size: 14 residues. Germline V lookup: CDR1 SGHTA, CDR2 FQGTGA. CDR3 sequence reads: CASSLIVGAYEQFF. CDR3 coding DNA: TGTGCCAGCAGCTTAATAGTTGGGGCCTATGAGCAGTTCTTC.

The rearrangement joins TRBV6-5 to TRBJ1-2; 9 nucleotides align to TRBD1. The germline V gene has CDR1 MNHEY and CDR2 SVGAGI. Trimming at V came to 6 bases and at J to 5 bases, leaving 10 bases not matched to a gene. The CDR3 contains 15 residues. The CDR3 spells CASRSTGGAGYGYTF. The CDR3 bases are TGTGCCAGCAGATCTACAGGGGGCGCAGGGTATGGCTACACCTTC.

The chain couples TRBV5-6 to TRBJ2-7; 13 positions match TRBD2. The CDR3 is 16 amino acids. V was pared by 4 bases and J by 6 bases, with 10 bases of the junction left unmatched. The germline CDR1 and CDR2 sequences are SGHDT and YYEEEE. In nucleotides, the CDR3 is TGTGCCAGCAGCCATGGGACTAGCGGGAAGGAGAGCGAGCAGTACTTC. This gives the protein CASSHGTSGKESEQYF.

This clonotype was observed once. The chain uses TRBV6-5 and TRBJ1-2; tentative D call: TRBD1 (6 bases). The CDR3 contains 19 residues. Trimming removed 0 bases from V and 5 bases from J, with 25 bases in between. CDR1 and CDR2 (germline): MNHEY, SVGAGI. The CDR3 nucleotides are TGTGCCAGCAGTTACTCATCTCCCGCCGAACGCAGGGGATTTTATGGCTACACCTTC. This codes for CASSYSSPAERRGFYGYTF.

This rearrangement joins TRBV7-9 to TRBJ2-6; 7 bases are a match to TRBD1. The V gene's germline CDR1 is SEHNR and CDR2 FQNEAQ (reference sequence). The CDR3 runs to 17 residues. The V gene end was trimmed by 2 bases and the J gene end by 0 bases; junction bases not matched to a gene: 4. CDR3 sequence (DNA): TGTGCCAGCAGCTTAACAGGGGCCCCCTCTGGGGCCAACGTCCTGACTTTC. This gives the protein CASSLTGAPSGANVLTF.

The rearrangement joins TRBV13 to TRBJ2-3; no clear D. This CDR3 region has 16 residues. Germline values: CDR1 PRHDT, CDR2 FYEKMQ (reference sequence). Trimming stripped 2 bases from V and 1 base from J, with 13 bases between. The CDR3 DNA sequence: TGTGCCAGCAGCTTATACGACCCCGTTCGCACAGATACGCAGTATTTT. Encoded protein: CASSLYDPVRTDTQYF.

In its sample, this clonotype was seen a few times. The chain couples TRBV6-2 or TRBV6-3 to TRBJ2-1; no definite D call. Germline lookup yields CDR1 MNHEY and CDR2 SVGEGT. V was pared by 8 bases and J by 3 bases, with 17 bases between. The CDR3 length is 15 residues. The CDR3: CASYSVGRSYNEQFF. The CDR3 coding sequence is TGTGCCAGCTATAGTGTCGGACGGAGCTACAATGAGCAGTTCTTC.

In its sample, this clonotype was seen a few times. The CDR3 DNA reads TGCAGTGCTCAGGGACAGGGTGCTCCCTACGAGCAGTACTTC. Amino acid sequence: CSAQGQGAPYEQYF. The chain uses TRBV20-1 and TRBJ2-7, with 9 bases that match TRBD1. This CDR3 has 14 amino acids. Looked up from germline, CDR1 is DFQATT and CDR2 is SNEGSKA (reference sequence). The J segment lost 2 bases and the V segment lost 5 bases, leaving 7 bases of the junction unmatched.

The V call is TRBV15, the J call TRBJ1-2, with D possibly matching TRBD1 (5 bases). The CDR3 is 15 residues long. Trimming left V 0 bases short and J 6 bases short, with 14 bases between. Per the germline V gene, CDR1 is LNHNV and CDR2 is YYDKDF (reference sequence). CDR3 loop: CATSRDRMGPDGYTF. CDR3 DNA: TGTGCCACCAGCAGAGATAGAATGGGGCCCGATGGCTACACCTTC.